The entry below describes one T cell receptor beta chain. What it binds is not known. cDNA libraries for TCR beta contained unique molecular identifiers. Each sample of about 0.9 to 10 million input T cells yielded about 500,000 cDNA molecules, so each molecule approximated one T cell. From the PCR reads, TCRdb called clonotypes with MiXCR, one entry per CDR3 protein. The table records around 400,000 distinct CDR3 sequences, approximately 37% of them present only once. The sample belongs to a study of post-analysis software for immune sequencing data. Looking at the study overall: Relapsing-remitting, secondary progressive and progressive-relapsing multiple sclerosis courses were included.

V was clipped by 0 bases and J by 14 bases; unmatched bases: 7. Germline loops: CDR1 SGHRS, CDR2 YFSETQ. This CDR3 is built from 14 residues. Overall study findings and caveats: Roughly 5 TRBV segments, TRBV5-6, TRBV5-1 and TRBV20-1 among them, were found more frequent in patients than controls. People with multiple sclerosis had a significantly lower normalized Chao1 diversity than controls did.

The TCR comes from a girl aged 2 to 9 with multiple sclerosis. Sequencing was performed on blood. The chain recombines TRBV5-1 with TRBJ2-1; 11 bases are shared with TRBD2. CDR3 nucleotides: TGCGCCAGCAGCTTGGGACTAGCGGGAAACTTGGAGTTCTTC. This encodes CASSLGLAGNLEFF.